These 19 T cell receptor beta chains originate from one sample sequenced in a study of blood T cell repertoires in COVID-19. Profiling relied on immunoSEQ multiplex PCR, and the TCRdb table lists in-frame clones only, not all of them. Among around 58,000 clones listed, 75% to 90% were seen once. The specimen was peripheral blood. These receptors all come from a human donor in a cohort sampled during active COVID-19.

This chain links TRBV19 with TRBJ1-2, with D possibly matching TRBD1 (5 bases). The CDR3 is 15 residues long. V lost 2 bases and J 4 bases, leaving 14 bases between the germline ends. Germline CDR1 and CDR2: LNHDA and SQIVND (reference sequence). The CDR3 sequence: CASSISDGGFYGYTF. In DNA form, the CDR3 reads TGTGCCAGTAGTATATCGGACGGGGGATTCTATGGCTACACCTTC.

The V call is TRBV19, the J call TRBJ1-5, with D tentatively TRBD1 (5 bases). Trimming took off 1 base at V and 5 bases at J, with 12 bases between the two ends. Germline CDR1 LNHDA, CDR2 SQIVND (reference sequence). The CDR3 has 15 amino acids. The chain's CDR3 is CASSIGGGAYQPQHF. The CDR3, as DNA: TGTGCCAGTAGTATAGGTGGAGGGGCGTATCAGCCCCAGCATTTT.

For the CDR3, the DNA is TGTGCCAGCAGCTTAGGGGCTGCCGTTCCTAGCACAGATACGCAGTATTTT. Protein product: CASSLGAAVPSTDTQYF. The chain joins TRBV7-2 to TRBJ2-3; no definite D call. V was clipped by 1 base and J by 0 bases, with 14 bases between them. The germline V gene encodes CDR1 SGHTA and CDR2 FQGNSA. This CDR3 has 17 amino acids.

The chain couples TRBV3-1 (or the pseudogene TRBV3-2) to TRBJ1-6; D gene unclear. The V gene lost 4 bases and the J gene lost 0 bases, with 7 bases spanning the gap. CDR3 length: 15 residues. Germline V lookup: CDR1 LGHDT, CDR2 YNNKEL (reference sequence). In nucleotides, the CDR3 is TGTGCCAGCAGCCCCATGAGCTCCTATAATTCACCCCTCCACTTT. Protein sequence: CASSPMSSYNSPLHF.

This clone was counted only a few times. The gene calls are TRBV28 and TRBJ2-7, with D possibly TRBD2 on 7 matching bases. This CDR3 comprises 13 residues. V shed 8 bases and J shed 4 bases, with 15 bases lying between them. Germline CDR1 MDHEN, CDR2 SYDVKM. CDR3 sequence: CASAKGGRYEQYF. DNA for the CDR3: TGTGCCAGCGCCAAGGGGGGGCGGTACGAGCAGTACTTC.

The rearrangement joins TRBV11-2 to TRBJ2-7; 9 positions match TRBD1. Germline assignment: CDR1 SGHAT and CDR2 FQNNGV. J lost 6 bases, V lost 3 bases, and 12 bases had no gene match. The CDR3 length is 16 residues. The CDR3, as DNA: TGTGCCAGCAGCTTCCTACACCAGGGACAGGGAGGCGAGCAGTACTTC. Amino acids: CASSFLHQGQGGEQYF. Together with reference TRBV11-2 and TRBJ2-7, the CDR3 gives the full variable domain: EAGVAQSPRYKIIEKRQSVAFWCNPISGHATLYWYQQILGQGPKLLIQFQNNGVVDDSQLPKDRFSAERLKGVDSTLKIQPAKLEDSAVYLCASSFLHQGQGGEQYFGPGTRLTVT.

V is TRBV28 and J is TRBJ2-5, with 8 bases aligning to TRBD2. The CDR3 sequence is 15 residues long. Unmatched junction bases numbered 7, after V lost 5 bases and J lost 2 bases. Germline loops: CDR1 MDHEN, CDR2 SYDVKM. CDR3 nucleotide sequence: TGTGCCAGCAGTATGCGGGGGGCGGGGCAAGAGACCCAGTACTTC. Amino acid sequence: CASSMRGAGQETQYF.

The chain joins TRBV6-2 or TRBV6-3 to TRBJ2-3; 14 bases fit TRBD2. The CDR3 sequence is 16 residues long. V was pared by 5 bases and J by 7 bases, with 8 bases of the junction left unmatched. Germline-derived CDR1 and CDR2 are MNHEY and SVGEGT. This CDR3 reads CASSQRLAGGPNTQYF. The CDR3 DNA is TGTGCCAGCAGTCAAAGACTAGCGGGGGGGCCAAATACGCAGTATTTT.

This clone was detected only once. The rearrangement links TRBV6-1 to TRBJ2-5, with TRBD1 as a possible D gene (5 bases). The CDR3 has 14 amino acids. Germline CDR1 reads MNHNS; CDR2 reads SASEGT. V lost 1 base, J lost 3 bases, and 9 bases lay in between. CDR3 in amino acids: CASSEVGREETQYF. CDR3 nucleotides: TGTGCCAGCAGTGAAGTGGGCAGGGAAGAGACCCAGTACTTC.

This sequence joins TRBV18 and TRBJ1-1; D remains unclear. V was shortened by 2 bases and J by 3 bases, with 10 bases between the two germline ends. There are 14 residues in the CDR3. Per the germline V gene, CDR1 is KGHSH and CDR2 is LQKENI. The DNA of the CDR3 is TGTGCCAGCTCACCAAATAAAGAGGACACTGAAGCTTTCTTT. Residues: CASSPNKEDTEAFF.

CDR3 protein: CASSLLVSGGQETQYF. CDR3 DNA: TGTGCCAGCAGCTTGTTAGTTTCGGGGGGCCAAGAGACCCAGTACTTC. The chain employs TRBV5-5 and TRBJ2-5; TRBD2 agrees at 7 bases. CDR1 SGHKS and CDR2 YYEKEE come from the germline V gene (reference sequence). CDR3 length equals 16 residues. V gave up 1 base and J gave up 1 base; unmatched junction bases: 7.

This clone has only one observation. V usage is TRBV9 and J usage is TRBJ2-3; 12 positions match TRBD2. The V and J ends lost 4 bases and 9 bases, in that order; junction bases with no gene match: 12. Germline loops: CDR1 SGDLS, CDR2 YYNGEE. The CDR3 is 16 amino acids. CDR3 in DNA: TGTGCCAGCAGCCTCCGACTAGCGGGGGACGTGGGGACGCAGTATTTT. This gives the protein CASSLRLAGDVGTQYF.

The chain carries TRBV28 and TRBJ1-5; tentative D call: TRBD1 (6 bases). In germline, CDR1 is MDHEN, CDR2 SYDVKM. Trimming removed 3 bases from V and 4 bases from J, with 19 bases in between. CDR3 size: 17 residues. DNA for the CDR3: TGTGCCAGCAGTTTCCACAGGGTAAGTTTTGAAAATCAGCCCCAGCATTTT. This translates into CASSFHRVSFENQPQHF.

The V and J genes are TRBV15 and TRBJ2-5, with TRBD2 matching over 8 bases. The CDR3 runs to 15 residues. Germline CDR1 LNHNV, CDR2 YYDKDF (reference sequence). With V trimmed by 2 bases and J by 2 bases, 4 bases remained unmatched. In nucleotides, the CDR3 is TGTGCCACCAGCAGATCACTAGCGGAGCAAGAGACCCAGTACTTC. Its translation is CATSRSLAEQETQYF.

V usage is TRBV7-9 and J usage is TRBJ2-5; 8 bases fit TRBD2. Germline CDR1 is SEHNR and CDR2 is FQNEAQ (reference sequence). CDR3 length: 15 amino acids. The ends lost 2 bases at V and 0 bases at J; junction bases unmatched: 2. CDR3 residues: CASSLLAGNQETQYF. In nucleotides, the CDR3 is TGTGCCAGCAGCTTATTAGCGGGGAACCAAGAGACCCAGTACTTC.

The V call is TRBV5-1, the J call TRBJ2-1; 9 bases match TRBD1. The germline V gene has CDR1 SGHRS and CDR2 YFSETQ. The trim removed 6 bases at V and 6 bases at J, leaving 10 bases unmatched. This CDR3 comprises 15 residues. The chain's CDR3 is CASTVSGTGINEQFF. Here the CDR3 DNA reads TGCGCCAGCACCGTATCCGGGACAGGGATCAATGAGCAGTTCTTC.

The CDR3 DNA follows: TGTGCCAGCAGCCCGTTAAATGAAAAACTGTTTTTT. Translating gives CASSPLNEKLFF. This chain connects TRBV5-5 to TRBJ1-4, with unresolved D. The germline V and J ends were trimmed by 4 bases and 5 bases, with 6 bases remaining between them. This CDR3 is built from 12 residues. Germline values: CDR1 SGHKS, CDR2 YYEKEE (reference sequence).

CDR3 protein: CASSHSRGKGPGTQYF. CDR3 coding DNA: TGTGCCAGCAGCCACTCCAGGGGAAAGGGCCCGGGGACCCAGTACTTC. The rearrangement joins TRBV27 to TRBJ2-5; D might be TRBD1 (6 bases). Trimming pared 6 bases from V and 7 bases from J, leaving 24 bases between. In germline, CDR1 is MNHEY, CDR2 SMNVEV (reference sequence). The CDR3 loop spans 16 amino acids.

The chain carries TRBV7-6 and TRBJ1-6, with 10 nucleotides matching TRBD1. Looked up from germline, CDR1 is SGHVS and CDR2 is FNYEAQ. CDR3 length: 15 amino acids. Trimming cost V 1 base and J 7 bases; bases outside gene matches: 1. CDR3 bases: TGTGCCAGCAGCTTAGAGGGACAGGGGAATTCACCCCTCCACTTT. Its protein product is CASSLEGQGNSPLHF.